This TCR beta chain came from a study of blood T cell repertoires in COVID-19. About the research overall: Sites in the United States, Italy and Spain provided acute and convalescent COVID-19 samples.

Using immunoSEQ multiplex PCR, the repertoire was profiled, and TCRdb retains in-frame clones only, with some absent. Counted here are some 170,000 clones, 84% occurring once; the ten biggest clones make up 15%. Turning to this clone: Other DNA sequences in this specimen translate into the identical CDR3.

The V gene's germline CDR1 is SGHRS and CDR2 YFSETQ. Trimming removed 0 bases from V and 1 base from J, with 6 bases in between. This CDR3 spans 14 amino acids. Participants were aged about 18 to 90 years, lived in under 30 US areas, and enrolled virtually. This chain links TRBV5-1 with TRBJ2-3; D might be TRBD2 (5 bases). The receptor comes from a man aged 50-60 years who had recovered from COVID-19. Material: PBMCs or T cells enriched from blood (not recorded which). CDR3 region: CASSLGGGTDTQYF. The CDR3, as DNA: TGCGCCAGCAGCTTGGGGGGAGGCACAGATACGCAGTATTTT.